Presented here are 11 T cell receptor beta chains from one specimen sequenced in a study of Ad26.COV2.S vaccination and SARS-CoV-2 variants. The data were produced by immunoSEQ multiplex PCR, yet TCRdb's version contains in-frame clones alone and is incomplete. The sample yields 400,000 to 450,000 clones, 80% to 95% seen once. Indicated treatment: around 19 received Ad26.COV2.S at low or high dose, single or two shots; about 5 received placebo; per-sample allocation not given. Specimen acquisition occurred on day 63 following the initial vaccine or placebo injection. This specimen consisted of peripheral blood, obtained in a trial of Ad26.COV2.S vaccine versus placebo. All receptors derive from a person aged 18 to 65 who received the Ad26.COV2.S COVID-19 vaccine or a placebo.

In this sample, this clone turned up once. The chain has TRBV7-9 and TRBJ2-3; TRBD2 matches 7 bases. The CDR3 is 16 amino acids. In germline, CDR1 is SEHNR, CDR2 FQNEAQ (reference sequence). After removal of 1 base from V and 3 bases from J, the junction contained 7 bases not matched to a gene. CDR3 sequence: CASSLVGEGLTDTQYF. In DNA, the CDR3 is TGTGCCAGCAGCTTAGTTGGGGAGGGCCTGACAGATACGCAGTATTTT.

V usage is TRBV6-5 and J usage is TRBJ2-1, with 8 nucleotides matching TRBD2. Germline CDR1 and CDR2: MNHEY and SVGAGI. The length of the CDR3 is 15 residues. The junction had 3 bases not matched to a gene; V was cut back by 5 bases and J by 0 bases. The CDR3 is CASSLGGVSYNEQFF. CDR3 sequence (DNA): TGTGCCAGCAGTCTCGGGGGGGTCTCCTACAATGAGCAGTTCTTC.

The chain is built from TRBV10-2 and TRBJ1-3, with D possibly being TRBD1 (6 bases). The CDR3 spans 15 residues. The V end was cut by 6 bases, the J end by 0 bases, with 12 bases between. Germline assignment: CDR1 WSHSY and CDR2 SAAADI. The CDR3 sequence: CASRAGASSGNTIYF. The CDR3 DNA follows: TGCGCCAGCAGAGCAGGGGCGAGCTCTGGAAACACCATATATTTT.

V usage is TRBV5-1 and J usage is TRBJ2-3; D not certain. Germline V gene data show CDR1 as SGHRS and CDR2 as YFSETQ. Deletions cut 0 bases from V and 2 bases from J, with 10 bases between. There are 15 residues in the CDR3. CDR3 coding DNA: TGCGCCAGCAGCTTGGCCAGGCTAAACACAGATACGCAGTATTTT. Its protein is CASSLARLNTDTQYF.

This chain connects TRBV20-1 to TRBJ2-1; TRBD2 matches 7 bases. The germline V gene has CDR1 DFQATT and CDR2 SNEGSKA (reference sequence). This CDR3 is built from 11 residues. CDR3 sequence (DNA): TGCGGACTAGAGATTGGCAATGAGCAGTTCTTC. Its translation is CGLEIGNEQFF.

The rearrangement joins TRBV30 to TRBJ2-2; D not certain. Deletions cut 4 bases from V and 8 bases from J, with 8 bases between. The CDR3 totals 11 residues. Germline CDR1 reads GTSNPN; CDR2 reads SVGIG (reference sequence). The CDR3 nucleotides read TGTGCCTGGACCACCGCGGGGGAGCTGTTTTTT. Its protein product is CAWTTAGELFF.

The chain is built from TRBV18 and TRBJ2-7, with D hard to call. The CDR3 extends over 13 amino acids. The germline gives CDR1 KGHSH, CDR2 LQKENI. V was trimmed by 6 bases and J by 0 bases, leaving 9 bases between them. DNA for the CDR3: TGTGCCAGCTCCGGCCTGAGCTCCTACGAGCAGTACTTC. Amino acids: CASSGLSSYEQYF.

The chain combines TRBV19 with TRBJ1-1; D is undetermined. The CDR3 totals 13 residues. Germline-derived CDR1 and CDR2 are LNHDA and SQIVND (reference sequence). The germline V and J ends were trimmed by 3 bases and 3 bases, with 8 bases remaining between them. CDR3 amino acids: CASSIFRDTEAFF. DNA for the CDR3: TGTGCCAGTAGTATCTTTAGGGACACTGAAGCTTTCTTT.

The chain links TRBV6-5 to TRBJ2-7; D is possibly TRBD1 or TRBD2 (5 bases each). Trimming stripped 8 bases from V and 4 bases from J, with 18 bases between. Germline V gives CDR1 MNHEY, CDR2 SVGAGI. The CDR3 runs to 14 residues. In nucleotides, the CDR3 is TGTGCCAGCCATCCCGCCGGGGCGAGGTACGAGCAGTACTTC. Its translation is CASHPAGARYEQYF.

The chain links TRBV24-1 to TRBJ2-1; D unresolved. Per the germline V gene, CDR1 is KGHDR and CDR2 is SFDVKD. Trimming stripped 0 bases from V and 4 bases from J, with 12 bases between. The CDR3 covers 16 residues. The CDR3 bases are TGTGCCACCAGTGATTTGAAGGCTGAAACATACAATGAGCAGTTCTTC. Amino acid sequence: CATSDLKAETYNEQFF.

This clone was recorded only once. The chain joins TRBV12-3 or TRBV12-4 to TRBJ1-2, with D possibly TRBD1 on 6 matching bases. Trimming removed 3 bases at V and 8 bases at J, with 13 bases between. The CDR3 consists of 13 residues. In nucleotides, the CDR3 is TGTGCCAGCAGTTTGGACAGCTTTGTCGGCTACACCTTC. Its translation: CASSLDSFVGYTF.